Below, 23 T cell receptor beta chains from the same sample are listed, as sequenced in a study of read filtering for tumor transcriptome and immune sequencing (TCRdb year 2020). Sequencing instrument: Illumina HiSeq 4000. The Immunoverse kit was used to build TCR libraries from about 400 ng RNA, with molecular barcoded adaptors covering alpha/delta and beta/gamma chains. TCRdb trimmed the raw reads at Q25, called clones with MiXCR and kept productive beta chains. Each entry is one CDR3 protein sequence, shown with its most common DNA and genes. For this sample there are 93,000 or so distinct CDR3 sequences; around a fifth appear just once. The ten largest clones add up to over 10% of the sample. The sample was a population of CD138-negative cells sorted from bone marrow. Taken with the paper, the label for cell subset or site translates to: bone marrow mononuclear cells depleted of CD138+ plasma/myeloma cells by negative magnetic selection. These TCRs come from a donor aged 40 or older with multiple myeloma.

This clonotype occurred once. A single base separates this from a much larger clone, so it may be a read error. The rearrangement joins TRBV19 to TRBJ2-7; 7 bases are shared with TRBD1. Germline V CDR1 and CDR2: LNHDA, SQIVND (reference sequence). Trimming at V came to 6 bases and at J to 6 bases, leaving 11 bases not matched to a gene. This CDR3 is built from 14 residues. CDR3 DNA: TGTGCCAGTAGCCCCCGACAGGGAACAAGCGAGCAGTACTTC. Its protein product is CASSPRQGTSEQYF.

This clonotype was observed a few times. In nucleotides, the CDR3 is TGTGCCAGCAGTTTGGGGGCGGGGGGGCCAAACGAGCAGTACTTC. This sequence encodes CASSLGAGGPNEQYF. The V gene is TRBV12-3 or TRBV12-4, the J gene TRBJ2-7; 9 nucleotides agree with TRBD2. Unmatched junction bases numbered 8, after V lost 3 bases and J lost 5 bases. This CDR3 region has 15 residues.

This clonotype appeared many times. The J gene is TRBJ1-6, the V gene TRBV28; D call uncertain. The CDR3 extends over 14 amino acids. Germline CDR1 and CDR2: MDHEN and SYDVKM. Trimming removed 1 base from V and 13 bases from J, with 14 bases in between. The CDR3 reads CASSLFTGLGPLHF. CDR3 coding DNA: TGTGCCAGCAGTTTATTTACTGGGTTGGGTCCCCTCCACTTT.

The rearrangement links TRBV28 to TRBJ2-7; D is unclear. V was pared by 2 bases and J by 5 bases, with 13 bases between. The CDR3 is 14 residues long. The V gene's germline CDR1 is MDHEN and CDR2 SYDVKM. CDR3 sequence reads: CASSLPITAHEQYF. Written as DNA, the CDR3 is TGTGCCAGCAGTTTACCGATCACCGCCCACGAGCAGTACTTC.

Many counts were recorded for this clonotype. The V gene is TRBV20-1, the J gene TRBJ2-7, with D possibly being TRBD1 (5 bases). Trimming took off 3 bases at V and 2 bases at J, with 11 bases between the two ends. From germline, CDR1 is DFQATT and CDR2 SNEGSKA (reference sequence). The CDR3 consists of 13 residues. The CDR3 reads CSASDRLAYEQYF. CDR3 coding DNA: TGCAGTGCTAGTGACAGATTAGCCTACGAGCAGTACTTC.

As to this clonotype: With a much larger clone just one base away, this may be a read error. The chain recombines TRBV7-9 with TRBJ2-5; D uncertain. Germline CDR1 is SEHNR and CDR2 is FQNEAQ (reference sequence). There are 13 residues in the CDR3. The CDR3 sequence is CAGSLSGLKTQYF. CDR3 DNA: TGTGCCGGCAGCTTAAGTGGTTTGAAGACCCAGTACTTC.

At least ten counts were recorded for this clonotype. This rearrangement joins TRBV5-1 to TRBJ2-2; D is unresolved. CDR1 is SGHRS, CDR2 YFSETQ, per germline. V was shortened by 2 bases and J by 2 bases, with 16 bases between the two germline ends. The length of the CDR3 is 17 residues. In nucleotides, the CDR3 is TGCGCCAGCAGCTTCAATCCTGGGTCGGGCAACACCGGGGAGCTGTTTTTT. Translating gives CASSFNPGSGNTGELFF.

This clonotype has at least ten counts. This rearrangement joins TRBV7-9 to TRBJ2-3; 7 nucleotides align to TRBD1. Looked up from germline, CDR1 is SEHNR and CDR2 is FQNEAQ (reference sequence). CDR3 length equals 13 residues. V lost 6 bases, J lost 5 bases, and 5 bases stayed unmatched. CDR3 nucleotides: TGTGCCAGCAGTCCTTACAGGGGAGATACGCAGTATTTT. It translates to CASSPYRGDTQYF.

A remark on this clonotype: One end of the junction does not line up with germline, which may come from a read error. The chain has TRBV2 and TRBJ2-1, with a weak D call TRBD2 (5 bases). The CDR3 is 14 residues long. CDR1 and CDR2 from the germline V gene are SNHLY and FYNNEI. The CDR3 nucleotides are TGTGCCAGCAGTGACAGGCTAGCAGTGTCCGCGGTTCTCTTC. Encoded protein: CASSDRLAVSAVLF.

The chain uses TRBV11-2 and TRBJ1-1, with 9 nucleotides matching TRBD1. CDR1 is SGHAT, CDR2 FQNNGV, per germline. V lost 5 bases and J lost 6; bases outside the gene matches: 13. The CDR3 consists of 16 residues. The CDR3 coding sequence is TGTGCCAGCAGCCCGAGACCGGGACAGGGCGGCTCTGAAGCTTTCTTT. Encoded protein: CASSPRPGQGGSEAFF.

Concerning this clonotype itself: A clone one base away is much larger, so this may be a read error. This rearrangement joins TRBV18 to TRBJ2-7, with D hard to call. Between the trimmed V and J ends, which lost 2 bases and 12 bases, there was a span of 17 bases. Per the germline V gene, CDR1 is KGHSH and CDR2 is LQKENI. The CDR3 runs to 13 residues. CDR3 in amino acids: CASSPEVPAVPYF. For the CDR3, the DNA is TGTGCCAGCTCACCAGAGGTTCCAGCAGTCCCGTACTTC.

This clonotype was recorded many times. DNA of the CDR3: TGTGCCAGCAGTTTAGGTAGCAATGTCAGGAATTCACCCCTCCACTTT. Protein sequence: CASSLGSNVRNSPLHF. V usage is TRBV28 and J usage is TRBJ1-6; D not certain. Germline-derived CDR1 and CDR2 are MDHEN and SYDVKM. The CDR3 loop spans 16 amino acids. V gave up 2 bases and J gave up 7 bases, with 15 bases separating them.

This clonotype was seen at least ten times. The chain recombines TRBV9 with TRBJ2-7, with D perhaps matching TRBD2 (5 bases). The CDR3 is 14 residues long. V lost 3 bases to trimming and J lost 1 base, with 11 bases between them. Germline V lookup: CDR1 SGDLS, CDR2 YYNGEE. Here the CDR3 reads CASSDGVNSYEQYF. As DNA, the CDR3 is TGTGCCAGCAGCGACGGGGTGAATTCCTACGAGCAGTACTTC.

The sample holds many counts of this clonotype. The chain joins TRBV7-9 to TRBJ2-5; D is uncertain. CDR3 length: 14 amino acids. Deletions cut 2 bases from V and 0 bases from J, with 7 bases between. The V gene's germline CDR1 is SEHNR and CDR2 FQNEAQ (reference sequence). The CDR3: CASSLRVDQETQYF. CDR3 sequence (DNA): TGTGCCAGCAGCTTACGGGTAGACCAAGAGACCCAGTACTTC.

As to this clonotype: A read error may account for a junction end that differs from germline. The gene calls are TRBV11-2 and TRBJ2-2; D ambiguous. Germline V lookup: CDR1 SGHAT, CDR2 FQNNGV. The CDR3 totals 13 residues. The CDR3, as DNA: TGCGCCAGCAGCTTGTATAACGCCGGGGAGCTGTTTTTT. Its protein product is CASSLYNAGELFF.

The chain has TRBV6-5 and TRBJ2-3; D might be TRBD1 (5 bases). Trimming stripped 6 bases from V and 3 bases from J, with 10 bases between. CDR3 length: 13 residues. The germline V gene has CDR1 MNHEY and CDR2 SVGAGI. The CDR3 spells CASRFQGTDTQYF. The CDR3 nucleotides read TGTGCCAGCAGATTCCAGGGAACAGATACGCAGTATTTT.

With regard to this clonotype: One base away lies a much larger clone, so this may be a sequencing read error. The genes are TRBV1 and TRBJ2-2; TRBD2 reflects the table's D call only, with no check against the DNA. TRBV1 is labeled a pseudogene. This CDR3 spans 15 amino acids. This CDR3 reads CTSSQPGLNTGELFF. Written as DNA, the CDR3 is TGCACCAGCAGCCAGCCGGGACTCAACACCGGGGAGCTGTTTTTT.

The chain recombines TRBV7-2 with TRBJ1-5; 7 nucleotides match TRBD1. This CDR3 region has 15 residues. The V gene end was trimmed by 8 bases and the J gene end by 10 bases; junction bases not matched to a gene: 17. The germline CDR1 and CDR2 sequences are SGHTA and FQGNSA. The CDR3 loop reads CASRSRGGAGQPQHF. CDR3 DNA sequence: TGTGCCAGCCGTTCCAGAGGGGGCGCGGGTCAACCCCAGCATTTT.

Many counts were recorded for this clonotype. CDR3 residues: CASIGNEQFF. The CDR3 coding sequence is TGTGCCAGCATAGGTAATGAGCAGTTCTTC. The V and J genes are TRBV28 and TRBJ2-1, with D unresolved. V dropped 7 bases and J dropped 7 bases, with 5 bases sitting between them. CDR3 length equals 10 residues. The germline V gene encodes CDR1 MDHEN and CDR2 SYDVKM.

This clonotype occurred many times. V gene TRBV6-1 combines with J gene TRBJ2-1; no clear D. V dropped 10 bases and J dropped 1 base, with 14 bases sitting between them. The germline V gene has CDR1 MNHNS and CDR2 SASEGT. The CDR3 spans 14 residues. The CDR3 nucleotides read TGTGCCACCAACCCGGGTGGTTCCTACAATGAGCAGTTCTTC. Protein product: CATNPGGSYNEQFF.

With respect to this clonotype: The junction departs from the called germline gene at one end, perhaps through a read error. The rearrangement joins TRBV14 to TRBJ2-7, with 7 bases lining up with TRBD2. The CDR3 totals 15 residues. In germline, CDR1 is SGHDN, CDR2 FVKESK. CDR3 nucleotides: TGTGCCAGCAGCCAAGTCGGGGGACTATCGTACAGAAGGCACTTC. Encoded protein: CASSQVGGLSYRRHF.

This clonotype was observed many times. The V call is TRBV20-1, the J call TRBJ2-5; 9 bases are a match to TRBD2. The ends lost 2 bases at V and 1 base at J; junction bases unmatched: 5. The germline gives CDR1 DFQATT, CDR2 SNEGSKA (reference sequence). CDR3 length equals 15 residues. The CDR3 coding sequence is TGCAGTGCTAGATTAGCGGGGGATCTCCAAGAGACCCAGTACTTC. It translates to CSARLAGDLQETQYF.

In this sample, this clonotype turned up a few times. CDR3 protein: CASSSLYTEAFF. CDR3 sequence (DNA): TGTGCCAGCAGTTCCCTTTACACTGAAGCTTTCTTT. The chain uses TRBV28 and TRBJ1-1; D gene ambiguous. Looked up from germline, CDR1 is MDHEN and CDR2 is SYDVKM. V lost 4 bases and J 3 bases, leaving 6 bases between the germline ends. This CDR3 has 12 amino acids.